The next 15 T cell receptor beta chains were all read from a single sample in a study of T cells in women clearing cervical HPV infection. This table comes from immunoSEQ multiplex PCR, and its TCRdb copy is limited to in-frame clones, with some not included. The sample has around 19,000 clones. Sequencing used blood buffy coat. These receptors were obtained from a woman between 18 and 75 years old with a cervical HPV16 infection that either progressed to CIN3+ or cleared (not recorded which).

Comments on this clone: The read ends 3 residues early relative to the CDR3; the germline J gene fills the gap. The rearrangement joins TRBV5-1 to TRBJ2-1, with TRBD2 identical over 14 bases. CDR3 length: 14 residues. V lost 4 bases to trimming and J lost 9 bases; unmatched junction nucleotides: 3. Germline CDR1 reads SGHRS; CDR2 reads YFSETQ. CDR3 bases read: TGCGCCAGCAGCATGGGACTAGCGGGAGTTGAG. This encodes CASSMGLAGVE. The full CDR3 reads CASSMGLAGVEQFF.

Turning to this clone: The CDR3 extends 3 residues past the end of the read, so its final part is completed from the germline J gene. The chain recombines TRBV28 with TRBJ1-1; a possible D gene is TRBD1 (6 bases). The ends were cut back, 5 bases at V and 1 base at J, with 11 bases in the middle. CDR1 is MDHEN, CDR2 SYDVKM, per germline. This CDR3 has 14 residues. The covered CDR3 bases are TGTGCCAGCAGTAGGAACAGGGCGAACACTGAA. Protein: CASSRNRANTE. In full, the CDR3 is CASSRNRANTEAFF.

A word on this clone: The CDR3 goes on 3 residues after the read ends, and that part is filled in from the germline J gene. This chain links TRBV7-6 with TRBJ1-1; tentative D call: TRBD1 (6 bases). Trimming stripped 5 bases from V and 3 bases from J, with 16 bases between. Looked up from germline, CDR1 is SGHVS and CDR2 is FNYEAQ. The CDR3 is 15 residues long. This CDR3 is CASSPGQFPDTEAFF. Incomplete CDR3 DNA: TGTGCCAGCAGCCCCGGACAGTTCCCGGACACTGAA.

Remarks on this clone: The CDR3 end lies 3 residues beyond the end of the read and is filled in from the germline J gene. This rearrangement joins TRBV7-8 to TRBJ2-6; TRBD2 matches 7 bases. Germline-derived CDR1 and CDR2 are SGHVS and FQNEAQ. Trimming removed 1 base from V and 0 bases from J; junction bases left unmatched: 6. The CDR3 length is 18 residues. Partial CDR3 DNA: TGTGCCAGCAGCTTAGTCGGACTAGACCTCTCTGGGGCCAACGTC. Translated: CASSLVGLDLSGANV. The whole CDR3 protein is CASSLVGLDLSGANVLTF.

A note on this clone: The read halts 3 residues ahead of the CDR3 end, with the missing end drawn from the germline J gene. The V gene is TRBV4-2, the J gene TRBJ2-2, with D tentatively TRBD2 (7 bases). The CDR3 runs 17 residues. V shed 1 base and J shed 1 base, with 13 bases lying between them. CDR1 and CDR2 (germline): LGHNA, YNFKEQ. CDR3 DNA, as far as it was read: TGTGCCAGCAGCCAAGTTGTGGGGGGGCTGAACACCGGGGAG. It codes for CASSQVVGGLNTGE. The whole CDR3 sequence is CASSQVVGGLNTGELFF.

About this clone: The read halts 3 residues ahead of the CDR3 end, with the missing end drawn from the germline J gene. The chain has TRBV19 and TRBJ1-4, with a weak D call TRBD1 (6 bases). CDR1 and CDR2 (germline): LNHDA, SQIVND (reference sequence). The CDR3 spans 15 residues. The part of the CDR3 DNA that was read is TGTGCCAGTAGTACCACAGGGCCTGGGGCCAACGTA. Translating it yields CASSTTGPGANV. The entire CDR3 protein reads CASSTTGPGANVLFF.

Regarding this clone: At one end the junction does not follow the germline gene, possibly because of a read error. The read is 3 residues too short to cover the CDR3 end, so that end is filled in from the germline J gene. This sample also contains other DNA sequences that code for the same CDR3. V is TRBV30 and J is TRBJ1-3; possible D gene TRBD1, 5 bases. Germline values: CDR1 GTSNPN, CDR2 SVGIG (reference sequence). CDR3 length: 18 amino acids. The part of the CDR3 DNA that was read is TGTGCCTGGAGTGTAAGAGGAACCGGCGACAGCTCTGGAAACACA. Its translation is CAWSVRGTGDSSGNT. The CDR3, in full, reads CAWSVRGTGDSSGNTIYF. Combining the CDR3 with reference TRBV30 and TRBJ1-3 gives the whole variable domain SQTIHQWPATLVQPVGSPLSLECTVEGTSNPNLYWYRQAAGRGLQLLFYSVGIGQISSEVPQNLSASRPQDRQFILSSKKLLLSDSGFYLCAWSVRGTGDSSGNTIYFGEGSWLTVV.

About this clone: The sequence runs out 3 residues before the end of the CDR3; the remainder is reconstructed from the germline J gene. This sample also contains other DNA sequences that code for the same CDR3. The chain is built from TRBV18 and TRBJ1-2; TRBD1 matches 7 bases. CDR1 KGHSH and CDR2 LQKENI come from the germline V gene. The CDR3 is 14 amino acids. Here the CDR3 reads CASSPRDSSNDYTF. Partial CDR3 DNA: TGTGCCAGCTCCCCCCGGGACAGCAGCAACGAC.

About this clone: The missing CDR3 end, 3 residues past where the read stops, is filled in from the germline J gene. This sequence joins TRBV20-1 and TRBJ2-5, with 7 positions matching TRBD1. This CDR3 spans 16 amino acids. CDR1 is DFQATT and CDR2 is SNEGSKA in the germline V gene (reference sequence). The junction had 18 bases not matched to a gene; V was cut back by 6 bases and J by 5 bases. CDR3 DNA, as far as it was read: TGCAGTGCGCCGGACCGGCCGGGACAGCAGCGGGAGACC. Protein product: CSAPDRPGQQRET. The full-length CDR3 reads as CSAPDRPGQQRETQYF.

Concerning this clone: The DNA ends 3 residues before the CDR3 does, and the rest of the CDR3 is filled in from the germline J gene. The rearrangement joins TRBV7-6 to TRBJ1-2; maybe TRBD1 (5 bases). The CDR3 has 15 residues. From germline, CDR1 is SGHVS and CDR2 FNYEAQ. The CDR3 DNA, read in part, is TGTGCCAGCAGCTTGGGGACTAGCGGCACAGATACC. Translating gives CASSLGTSGTDT. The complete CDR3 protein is CASSLGTSGTDTYTF.

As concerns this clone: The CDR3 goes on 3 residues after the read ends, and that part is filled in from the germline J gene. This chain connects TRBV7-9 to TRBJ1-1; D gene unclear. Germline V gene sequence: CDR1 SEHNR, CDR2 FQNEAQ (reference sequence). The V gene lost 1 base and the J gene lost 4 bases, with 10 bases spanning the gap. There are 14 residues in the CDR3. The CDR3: CASSLGVYGTEAFF. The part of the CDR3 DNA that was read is TGTGCCAGCAGCTTAGGTGTGTACGGCACTGAA.

This CDR3 is CASSLLWAGDNSPLHF. Incomplete CDR3 DNA: TGCGCCAGCAGCCTACTGTGGGCGGGGGATAATTCACCC. The chain is built from TRBV5-1 and TRBJ1-6; possible D gene TRBD1, 5 bases. The sequence runs out 3 residues before the end of the CDR3; the remainder is reconstructed from the germline J gene. CDR3 length: 16 residues. Deletions cut 4 bases from V and 5 bases from J, with 16 bases between. Germline CDR1 and CDR2: SGHRS and YFSETQ.

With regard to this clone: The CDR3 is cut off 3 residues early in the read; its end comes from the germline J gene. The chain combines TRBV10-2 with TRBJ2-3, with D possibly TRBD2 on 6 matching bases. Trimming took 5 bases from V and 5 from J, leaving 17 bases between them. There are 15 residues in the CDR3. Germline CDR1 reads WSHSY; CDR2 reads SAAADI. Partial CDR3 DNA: TGCGCCAGCAGTAAGCCGGGACTCGGGGAAGATACG. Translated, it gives CASSKPGLGEDT. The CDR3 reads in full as CASSKPGLGEDTQYF.

The CDR3 region is CASSYNSGFSSYNEQYF. CDR3 bases read: TGTGCCAGCAGTTACAATAGCGGGTTTAGCTCCTACAACGAG. The V call is TRBV6-2 or TRBV6-3, the J call TRBJ2-7; 7 positions match TRBD2. The read ends 3 residues early relative to the CDR3; the germline J gene fills the gap. Germline V lookup: CDR1 MNHEY, CDR2 SVGEGT. The length of the CDR3 is 17 residues. The trim removed 2 bases at V and 5 bases at J, leaving 15 bases unmatched.

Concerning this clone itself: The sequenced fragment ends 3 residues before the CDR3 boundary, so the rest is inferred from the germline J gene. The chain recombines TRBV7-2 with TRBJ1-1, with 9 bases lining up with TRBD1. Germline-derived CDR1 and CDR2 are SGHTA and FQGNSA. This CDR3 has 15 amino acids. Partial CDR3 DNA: TGTGCCAGCAGCTCACGCGGGGACAGGGAGGCGACA. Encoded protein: CASSSRGDREAT. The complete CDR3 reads CASSSRGDREATAFF.